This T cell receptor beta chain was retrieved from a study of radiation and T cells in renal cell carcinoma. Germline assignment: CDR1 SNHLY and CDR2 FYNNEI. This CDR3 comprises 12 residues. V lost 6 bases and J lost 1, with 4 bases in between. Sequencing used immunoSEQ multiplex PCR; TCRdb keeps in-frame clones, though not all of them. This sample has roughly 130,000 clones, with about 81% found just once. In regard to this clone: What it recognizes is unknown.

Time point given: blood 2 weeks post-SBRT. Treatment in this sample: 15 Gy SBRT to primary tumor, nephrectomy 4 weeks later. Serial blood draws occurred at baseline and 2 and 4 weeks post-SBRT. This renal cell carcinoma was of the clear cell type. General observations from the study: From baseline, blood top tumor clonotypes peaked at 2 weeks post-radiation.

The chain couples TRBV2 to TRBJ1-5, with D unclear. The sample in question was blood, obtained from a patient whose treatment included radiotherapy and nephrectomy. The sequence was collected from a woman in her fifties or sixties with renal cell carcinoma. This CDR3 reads CASRGSNQPQHF. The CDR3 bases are TGTGCCAGCAGGGGGAGCAATCAGCCCCAGCATTTT. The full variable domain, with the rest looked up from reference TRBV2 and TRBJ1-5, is EPEVTQTPSHQVTQMGQEVILRCVPISNHLYFYWYRQILGQKVEFLVSFYNNEISEKSEIFDDQFSVERPDGSNFTLKIRSTKLEDSAMYFCASRGSNQPQHFGDGTRLSIL.